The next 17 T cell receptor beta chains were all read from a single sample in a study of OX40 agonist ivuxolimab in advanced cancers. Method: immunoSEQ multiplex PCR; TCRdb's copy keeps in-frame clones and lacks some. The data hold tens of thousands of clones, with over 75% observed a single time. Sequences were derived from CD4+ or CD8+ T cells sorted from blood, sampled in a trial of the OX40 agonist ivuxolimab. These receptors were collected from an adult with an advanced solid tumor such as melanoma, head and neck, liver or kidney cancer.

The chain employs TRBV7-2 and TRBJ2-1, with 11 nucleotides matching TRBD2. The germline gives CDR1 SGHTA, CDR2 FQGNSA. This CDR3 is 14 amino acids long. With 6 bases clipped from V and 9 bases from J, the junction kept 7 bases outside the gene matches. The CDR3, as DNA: TGTGCCAGCAGTCGACTAGCGGGGAACGTTGAGCAGTTCTTC. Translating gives CASSRLAGNVEQFF.

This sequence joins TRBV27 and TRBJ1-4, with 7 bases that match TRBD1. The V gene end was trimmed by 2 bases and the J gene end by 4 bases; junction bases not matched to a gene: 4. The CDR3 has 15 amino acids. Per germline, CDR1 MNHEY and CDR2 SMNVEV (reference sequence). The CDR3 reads CASSLIGGLNEKLFF. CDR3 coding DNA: TGTGCCAGCAGTTTAATAGGGGGCCTTAATGAAAAACTGTTTTTT.

The DNA for the CDR3 is TGTGCCAGCGGAGAGACAGGGGACACCGGGGAGCTGTTTTTT. Amino acids: CASGETGDTGELFF. The chain joins TRBV7-9 to TRBJ2-2; the match to TRBD1 covers 8 bases. This CDR3 spans 14 amino acids. After removal of 8 bases from V and 3 bases from J, the junction contained 5 bases not matched to a gene. The V gene's germline CDR1 is SEHNR and CDR2 FQNEAQ (reference sequence).

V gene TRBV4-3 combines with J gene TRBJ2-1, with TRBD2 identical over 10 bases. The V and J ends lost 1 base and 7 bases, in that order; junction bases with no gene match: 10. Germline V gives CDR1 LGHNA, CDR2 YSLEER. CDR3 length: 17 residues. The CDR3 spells CASSQGLLAGTWNEQFF. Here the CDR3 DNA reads TGCGCCAGCAGCCAAGGCCTACTAGCGGGGACATGGAATGAGCAGTTCTTC.

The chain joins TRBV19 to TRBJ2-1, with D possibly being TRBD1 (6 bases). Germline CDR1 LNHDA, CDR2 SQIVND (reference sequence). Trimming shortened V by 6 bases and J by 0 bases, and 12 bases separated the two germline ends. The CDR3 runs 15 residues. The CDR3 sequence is CASSPDRSSYNEQFF. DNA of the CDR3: TGTGCCAGTAGCCCGGACAGAAGCTCCTACAATGAGCAGTTCTTC.

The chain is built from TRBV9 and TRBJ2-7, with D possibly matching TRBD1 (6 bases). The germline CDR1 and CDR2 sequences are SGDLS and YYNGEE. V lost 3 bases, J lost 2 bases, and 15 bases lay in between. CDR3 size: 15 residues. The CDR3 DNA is TGTGCCAGCAGCGCTTCGGACAGCAAAACCTACGAGCAGTACTTC. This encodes CASSASDSKTYEQYF.

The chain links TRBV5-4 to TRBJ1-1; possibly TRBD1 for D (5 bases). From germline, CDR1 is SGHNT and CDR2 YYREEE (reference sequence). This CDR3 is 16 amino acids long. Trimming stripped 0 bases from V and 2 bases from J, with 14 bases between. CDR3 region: CASSLGQIIVNTEAFF. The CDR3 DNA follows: TGTGCCAGCAGCTTGGGACAGATTATTGTAAACACTGAAGCTTTCTTT.

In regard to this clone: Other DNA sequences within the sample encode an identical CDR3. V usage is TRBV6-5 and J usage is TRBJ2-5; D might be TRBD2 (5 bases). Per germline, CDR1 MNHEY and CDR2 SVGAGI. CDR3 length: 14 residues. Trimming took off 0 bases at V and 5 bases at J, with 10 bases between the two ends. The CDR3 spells CASSYSAVGETQYF. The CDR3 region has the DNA TGTGCCAGCAGTTACTCAGCGGTGGGGGAGACCCAGTACTTC.

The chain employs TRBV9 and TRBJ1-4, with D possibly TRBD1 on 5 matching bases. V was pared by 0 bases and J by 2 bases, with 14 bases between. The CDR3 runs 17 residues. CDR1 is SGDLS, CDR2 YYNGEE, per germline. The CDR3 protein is CASSVGGPLATNEKLFF. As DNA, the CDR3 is TGTGCCAGCAGCGTAGGGGGCCCTTTGGCGACTAATGAAAAACTGTTTTTT. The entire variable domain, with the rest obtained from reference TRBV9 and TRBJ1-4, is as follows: DSGVTQTPKHLITATGQRVTLRCSPRSGDLSVYWYQQSLDQGLQFLIQYYNGEERAKGNILERFSAQQFPDLHSELNLSSLELGDSALYFCASSVGGPLATNEKLFFGSGTQLSVL.

The CDR3 loop reads CASSYGRYNEQFF. CDR3 DNA sequence: TGTGCCAGCAGTTACGGACGTTACAATGAGCAGTTCTTC. This chain joins TRBV6-5 and TRBJ2-1; D unresolved. From germline, CDR1 is MNHEY and CDR2 SVGAGI. The V and J ends lost 2 bases and 4 bases respectively, with 6 bases between them. The CDR3 loop spans 13 amino acids.

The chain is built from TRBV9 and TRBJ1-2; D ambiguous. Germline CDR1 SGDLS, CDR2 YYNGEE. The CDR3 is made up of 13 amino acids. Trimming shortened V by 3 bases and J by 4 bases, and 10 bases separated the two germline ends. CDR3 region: CASSGSASYGYTF. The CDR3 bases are TGTGCCAGCAGCGGTTCAGCCTCCTATGGCTACACCTTC.

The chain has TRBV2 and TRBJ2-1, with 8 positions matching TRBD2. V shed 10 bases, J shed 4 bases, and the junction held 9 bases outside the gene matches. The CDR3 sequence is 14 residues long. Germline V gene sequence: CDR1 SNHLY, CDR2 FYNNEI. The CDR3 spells CATQGGRTYNEQFF. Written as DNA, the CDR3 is TGTGCCACTCAGGGCGGGAGGACATACAATGAGCAGTTCTTC.

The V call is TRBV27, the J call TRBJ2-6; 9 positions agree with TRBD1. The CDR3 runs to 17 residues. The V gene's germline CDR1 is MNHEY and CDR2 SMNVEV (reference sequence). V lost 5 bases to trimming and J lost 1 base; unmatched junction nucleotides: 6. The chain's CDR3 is CASSTRGTGSGANVLTF. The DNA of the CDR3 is TGTGCCAGCAGTACACGAGGGACAGGGTCTGGGGCCAACGTCCTGACTTTC.

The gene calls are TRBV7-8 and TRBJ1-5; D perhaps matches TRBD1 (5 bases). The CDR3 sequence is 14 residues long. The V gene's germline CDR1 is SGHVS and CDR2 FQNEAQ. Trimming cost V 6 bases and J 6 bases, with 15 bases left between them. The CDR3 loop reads CASSFTPGVQPQHF. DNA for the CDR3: TGTGCCAGCAGTTTTACACCGGGGGTTCAGCCCCAGCATTTT.

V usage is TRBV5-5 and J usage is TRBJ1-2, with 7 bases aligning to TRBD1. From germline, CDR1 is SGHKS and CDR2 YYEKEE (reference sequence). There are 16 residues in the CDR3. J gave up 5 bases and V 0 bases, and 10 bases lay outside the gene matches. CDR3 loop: CASSLGQGGFLYGYTF. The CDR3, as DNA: TGTGCCAGCAGCTTGGGACAGGGAGGGTTCTTATATGGCTACACCTTC.

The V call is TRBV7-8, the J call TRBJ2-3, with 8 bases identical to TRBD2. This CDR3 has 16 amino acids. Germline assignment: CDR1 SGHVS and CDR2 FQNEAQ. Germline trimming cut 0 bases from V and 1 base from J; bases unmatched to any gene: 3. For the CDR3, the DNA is TGTGCCAGCAGCTTAGCCGGAGCGGGGGGCACAGATACGCAGTATTTT. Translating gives CASSLAGAGGTDTQYF.

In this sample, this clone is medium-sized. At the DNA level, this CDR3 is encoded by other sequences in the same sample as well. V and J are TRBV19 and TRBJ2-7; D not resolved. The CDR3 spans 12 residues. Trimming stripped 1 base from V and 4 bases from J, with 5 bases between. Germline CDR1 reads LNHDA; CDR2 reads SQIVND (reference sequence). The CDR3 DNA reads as TGTGCCAGTAGTATAGGGGGATACGAGCAGTACTTC. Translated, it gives CASSIGGYEQYF.